The sequence of this T cell receptor beta chain was determined in a study of T cell responses to AZD1222 COVID-19 vaccine. V gave up 7 bases and J gave up 4 bases, with 13 bases separating them. CDR3 length: 12 amino acids. Germline-derived CDR1 and CDR2 are SQVTM and ANQGSEA. TCRdb's table, derived via immunoSEQ multiplex PCR, lists solely in-frame clones and lacks some. The sample yields 150,000 to 200,000 clones, approximately 93% seen once. The receptor was derived from an adult in good health. The chain employs TRBV29-1 and TRBJ1-1; maybe TRBD1 (5 bases). Material: peripheral blood, obtained on day 0 of AZD1222 vaccination. CDR3 DNA sequence: TGCAGCGCCGACAGACGGGGCACTGAAGCTTTCTTT. Protein sequence: CSADRRGTEAFF.